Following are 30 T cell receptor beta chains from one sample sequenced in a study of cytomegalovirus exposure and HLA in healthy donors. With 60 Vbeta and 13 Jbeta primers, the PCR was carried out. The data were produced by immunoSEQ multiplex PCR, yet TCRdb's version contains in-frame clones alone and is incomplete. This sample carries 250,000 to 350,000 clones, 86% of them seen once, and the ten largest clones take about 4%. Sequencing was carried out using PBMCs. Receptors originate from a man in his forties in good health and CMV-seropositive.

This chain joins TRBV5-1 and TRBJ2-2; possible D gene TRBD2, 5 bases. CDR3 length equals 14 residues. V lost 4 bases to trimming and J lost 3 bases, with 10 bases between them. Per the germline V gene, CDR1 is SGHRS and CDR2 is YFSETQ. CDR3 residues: CASSLTGYTGELFF. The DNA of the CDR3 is TGCGCCAGCAGCCTAACGGGGTACACCGGGGAGCTGTTTTTT.

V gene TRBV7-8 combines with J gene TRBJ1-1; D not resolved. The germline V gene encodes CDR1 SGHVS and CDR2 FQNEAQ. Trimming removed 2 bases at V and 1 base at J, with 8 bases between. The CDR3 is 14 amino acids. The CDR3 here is CASSLSPGNTEAFF. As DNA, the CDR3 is TGTGCCAGCAGCTTAAGTCCGGGGAACACTGAAGCTTTCTTT.

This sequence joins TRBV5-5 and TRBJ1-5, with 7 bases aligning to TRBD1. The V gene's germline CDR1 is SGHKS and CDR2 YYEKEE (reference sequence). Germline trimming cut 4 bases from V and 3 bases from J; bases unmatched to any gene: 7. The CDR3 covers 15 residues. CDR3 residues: CASSPETGTNQPQHF. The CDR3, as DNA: TGTGCCAGCAGCCCCGAGACAGGGACCAATCAGCCCCAGCATTTT.

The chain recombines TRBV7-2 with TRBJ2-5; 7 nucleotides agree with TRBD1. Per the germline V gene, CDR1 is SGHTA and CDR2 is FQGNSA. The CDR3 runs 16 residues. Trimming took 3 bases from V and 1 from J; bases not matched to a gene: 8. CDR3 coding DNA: TGTGCCAGCAGCTTCAACTCGGGACAGACCCAAGAGACCCAGTACTTC. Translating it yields CASSFNSGQTQETQYF. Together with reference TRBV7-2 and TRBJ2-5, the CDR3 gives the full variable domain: GAGVSQSPSNKVTEKGKDVELRCDPISGHTALYWYRQSLGQGLEFLIYFQGNSAPDKSGLPSDRFSAERTGGSVSTLTIQRTQQEDSAVYLCASSFNSGQTQETQYFGPGTRLLVL.

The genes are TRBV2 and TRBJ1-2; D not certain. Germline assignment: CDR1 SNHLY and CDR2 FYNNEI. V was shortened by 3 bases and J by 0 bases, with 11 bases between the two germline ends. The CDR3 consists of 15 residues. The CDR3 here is CASSDQTSANYGYTF. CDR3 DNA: TGTGCCAGCAGTGACCAGACATCCGCTAACTATGGCTACACCTTC.

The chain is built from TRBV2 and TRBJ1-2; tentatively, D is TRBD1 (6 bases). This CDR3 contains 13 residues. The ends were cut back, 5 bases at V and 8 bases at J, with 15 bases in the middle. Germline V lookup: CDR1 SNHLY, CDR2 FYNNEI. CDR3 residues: CASSITGSGGYTF. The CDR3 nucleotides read TGTGCCAGCAGTATTACAGGGTCAGGAGGCTACACCTTC.

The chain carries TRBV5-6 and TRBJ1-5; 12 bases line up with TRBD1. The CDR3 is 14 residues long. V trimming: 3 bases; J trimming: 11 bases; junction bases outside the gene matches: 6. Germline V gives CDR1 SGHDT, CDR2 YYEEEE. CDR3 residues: CASSWAGTGGSQHF. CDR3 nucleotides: TGTGCCAGCAGCTGGGCCGGGACAGGGGGCTCCCAGCATTTT.

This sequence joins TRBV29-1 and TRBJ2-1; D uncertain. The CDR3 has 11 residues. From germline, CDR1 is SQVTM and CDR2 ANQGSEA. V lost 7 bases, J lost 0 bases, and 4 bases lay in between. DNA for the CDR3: TGCAGCGACAGCTCCTACAATGAGCAGTTCTTC. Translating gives CSDSSYNEQFF.

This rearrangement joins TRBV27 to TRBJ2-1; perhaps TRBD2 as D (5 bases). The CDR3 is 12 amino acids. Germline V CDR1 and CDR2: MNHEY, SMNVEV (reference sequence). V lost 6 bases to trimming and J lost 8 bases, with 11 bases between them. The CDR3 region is CASRYGMDEQFF. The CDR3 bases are TGTGCCAGCAGGTACGGGATGGATGAGCAGTTCTTC.

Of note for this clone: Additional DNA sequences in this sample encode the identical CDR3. CDR3 sequence: CASSFTGTEAFF. The CDR3 DNA reads TGTGCCAGCAGTTTCACCGGGACTGAAGCTTTCTTT. This chain connects TRBV28 to TRBJ1-1, with no clear D. The CDR3 totals 12 residues. V was cut by 3 bases and J by 5 bases, with 7 bases left in between. Per the germline V gene, CDR1 is MDHEN and CDR2 is SYDVKM.

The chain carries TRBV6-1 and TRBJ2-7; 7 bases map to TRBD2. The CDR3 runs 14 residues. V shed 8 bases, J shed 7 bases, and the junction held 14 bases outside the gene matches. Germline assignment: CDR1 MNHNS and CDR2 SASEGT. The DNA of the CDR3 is TGTGCCAGCCTCCACCCGGGACTATCTTGGGAGCAGTACTTC. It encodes CASLHPGLSWEQYF.

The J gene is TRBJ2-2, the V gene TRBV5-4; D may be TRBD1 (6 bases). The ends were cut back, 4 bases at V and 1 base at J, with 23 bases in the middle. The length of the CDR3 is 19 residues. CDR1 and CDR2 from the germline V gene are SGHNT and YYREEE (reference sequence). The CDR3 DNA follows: TGTGCCAGCAGCGCAACCTTGGGGACACGGCACCTGAACACCGGGGAGCTGTTTTTT. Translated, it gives CASSATLGTRHLNTGELFF. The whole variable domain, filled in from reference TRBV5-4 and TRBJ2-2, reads ETGVTQSPTHLIKTRGQQVTLRCSSQSGHNTVSWYQQALGQGPQFIFQYYREEENGRGNFPPRFSGLQFPNYSSELNVNALELDDSALYLCASSATLGTRHLNTGELFFGEGSRLTVL.

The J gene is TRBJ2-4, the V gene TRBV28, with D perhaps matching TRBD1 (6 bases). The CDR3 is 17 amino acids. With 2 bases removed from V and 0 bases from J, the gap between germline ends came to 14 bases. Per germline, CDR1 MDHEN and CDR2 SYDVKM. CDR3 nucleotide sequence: TGTGCCAGCAGTTTACCGAAGGACAGTCTAGCCAAAAACATTCAGTACTTC. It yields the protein CASSLPKDSLAKNIQYF.

CDR3 sequence (DNA): TGTGCCAGCAGCCTGCAGGCTGGCAATCAGCCCCAGCATTTT. Its protein product is CASSLQAGNQPQHF. V usage is TRBV5-6 and J usage is TRBJ1-5; no clear D. CDR1 and CDR2 (germline): SGHDT, YYEEEE. Trimming shortened V by 4 bases and J by 2 bases, and 10 bases separated the two germline ends. The CDR3 runs 14 residues.

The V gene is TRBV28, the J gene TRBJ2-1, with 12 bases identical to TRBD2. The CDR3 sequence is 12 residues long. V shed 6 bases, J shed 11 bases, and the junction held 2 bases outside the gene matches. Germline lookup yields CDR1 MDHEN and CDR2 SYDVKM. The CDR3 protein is CASRLAGGQQFF. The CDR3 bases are TGTGCCAGCAGACTAGCGGGAGGCCAGCAGTTCTTC.

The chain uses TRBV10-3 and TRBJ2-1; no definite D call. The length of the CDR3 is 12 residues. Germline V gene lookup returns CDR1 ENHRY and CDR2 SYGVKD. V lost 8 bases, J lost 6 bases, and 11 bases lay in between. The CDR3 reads CAIGTDPNEQFF. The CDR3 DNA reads TGTGCCATCGGAACAGACCCCAATGAGCAGTTCTTC.

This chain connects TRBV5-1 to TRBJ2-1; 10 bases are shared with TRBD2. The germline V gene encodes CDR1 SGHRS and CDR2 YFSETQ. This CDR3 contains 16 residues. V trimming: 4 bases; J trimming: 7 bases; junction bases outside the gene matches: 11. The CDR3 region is CASSPMASGSGNEQFF. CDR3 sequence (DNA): TGCGCCAGCAGCCCGATGGCTAGCGGGAGTGGGAATGAGCAGTTCTTC.

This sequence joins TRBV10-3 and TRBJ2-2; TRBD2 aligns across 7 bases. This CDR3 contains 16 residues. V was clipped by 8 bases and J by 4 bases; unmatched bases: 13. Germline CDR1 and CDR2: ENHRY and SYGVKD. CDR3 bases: TGTGCCATCCGAGGGACTCGGGAGGCAGTCACCGGGGAGCTGTTTTTT. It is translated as CAIRGTREAVTGELFF.

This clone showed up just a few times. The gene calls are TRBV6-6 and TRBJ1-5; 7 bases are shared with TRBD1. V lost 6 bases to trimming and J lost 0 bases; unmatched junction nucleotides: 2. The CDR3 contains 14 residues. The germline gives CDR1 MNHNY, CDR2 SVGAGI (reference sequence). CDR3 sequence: CASRPGGSNQPQHF. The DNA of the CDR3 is TGTGCCAGCAGACCAGGGGGTAGCAATCAGCCCCAGCATTTT.

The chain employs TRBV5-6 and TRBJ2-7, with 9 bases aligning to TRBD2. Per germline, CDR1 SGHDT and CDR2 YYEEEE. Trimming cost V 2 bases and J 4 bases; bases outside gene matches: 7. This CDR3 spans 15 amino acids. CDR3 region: CASSFGTSHLYEQYF. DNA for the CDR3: TGTGCCAGCAGCTTCGGGACTAGCCATCTGTACGAGCAGTACTTC.

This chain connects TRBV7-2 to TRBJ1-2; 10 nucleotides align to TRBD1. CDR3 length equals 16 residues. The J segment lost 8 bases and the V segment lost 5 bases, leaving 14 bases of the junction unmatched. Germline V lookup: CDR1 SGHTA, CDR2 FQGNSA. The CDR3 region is CASSPSPGTGVGGYTF. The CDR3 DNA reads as TGTGCCAGCAGCCCTAGCCCCGGGACAGGGGTTGGAGGCTACACCTTC.

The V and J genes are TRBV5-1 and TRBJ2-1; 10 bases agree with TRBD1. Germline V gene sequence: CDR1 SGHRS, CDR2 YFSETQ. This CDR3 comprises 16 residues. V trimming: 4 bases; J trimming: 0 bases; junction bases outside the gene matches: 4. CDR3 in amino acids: CASSVGTGDSYNEQFF. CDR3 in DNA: TGCGCCAGCAGCGTCGGGACAGGGGACTCCTACAATGAGCAGTTCTTC.

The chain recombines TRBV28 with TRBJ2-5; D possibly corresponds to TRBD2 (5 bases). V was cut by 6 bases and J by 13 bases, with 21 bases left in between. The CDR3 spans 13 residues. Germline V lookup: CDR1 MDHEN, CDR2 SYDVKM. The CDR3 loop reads CASSPFTRKEGYF. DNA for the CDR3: TGTGCCAGCAGCCCCTTTACTCGGAAAGAGGGGTACTTC.

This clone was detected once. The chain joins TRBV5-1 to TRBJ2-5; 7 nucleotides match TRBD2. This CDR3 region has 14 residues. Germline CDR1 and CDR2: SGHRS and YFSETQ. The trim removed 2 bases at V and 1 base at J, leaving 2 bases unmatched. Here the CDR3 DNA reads TGCGCCAGCAGCTTACGGACTAGCCAAGAGACCCAGTACTTC. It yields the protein CASSLRTSQETQYF.

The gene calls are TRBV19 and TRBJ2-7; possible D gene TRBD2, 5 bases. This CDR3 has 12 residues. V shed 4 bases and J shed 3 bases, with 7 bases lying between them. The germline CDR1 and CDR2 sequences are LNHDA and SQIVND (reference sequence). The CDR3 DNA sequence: TGTGCCAGTAGTACGGGGTTCTACGAGCAGTACTTC. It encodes CASSTGFYEQYF.

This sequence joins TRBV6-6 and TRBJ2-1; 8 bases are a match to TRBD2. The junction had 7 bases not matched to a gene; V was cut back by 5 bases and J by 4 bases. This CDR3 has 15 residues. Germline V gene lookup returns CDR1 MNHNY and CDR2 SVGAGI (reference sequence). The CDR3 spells CASSDLLAVYNEQFF. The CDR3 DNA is TGTGCCAGCAGTGATCTACTAGCGGTTTACAATGAGCAGTTCTTC.

The CDR3 sequence: CASSPSGRGNTEAFF. CDR3 in DNA: TGTGCCAGCAGCCCCAGCGGCAGGGGAAACACTGAAGCTTTCTTT. The V gene is TRBV28, the J gene TRBJ1-1; D is possibly TRBD1 (6 bases). V was cut by 6 bases and J by 2 bases, with 16 bases left in between. Germline V CDR1 and CDR2: MDHEN, SYDVKM. This CDR3 is built from 15 residues.

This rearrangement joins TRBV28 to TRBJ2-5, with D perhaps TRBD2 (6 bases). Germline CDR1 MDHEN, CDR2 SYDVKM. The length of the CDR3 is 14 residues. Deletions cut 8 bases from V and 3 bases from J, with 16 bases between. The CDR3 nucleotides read TGTGCCAGCGGGGGAGGATCAGGAGAAGAGACCCAGTACTTC. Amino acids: CASGGGSGEETQYF.

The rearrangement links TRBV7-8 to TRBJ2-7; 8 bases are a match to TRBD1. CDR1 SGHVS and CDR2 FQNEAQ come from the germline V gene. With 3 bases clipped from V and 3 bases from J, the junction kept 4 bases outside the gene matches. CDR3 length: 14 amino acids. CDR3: CASSFQGANYEQYF. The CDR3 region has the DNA TGTGCCAGCAGCTTTCAGGGGGCTAACTACGAGCAGTACTTC. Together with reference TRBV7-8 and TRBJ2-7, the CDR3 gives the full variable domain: GAGVSQSPRYKVAKRGQDVALRCDPISGHVSLFWYQQALGQGPEFLTYFQNEAQLDKSGLPSDRFFAERPEGSVSTLKIQRTQQEDSAVYLCASSFQGANYEQYFGPGTRLTVT.

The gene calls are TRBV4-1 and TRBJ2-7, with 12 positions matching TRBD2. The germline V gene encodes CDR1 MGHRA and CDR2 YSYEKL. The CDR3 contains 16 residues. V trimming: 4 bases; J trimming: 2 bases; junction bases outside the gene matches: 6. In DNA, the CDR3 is TGCGCCAGCAGCCTCGCGACTAGCGGGAGTCCCTACGAGCAGTACTTC. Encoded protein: CASSLATSGSPYEQYF.